What follows describes a single T cell receptor (beta chain). Its antigen is still unknown. This sample was taken from a study of regulatory T cells. The V gene lost 4 bases and the J gene lost 4 bases, with 8 bases spanning the gap. Germline CDR1 and CDR2: SGHVS and FQNEAQ. The CDR3 runs 12 residues. The PCR used 52 TRBV and 13 TRBJ primers. Only in-frame clones appear in the TCRdb table, and some are missing; sequencing was by immunoSEQ multiplex PCR. The sample holds around 17,000 clones; roughly 84% are singletons and the top ten take around 7.8%. All CD3G-deficient patients showed autoimmunity, more severe in two. Regarding the study as a whole: Hydrophobic residues at CDR3 positions 6 and 7 were enriched in conventional CD4+ T cells of CD3G-deficient patients. In patients, unique TRB V-J pairs were restricted and V/J usage skewed, especially in Tregs.

The chain links TRBV7-8 to TRBJ2-7; D not certain. Sequenced sample: conventional CD4+ T cells sorted from blood. The source is a person in their thirties with CD3G deficiency. The CDR3 bases are TGTGCCAGCAGCTCGGGTCGGTACGAGCAGTACTTC. It is translated as CASSSGRYEQYF. Based on the CDR3 plus reference TRBV7-8 and TRBJ2-7, the full variable domain is GAGVSQSPRYKVAKRGQDVALRCDPISGHVSLFWYQQALGQGPEFLTYFQNEAQLDKSGLPSDRFFAERPEGSVSTLKIQRTQQEDSAVYLCASSSGRYEQYFGPGTRLTVT.